Included here is one T cell receptor (beta chain) sequence, with context. Germline CDR1 KGHSH, CDR2 LQKENI. The V end was cut by 3 bases, the J end by 2 bases, with 10 bases between. This CDR3 region has 14 residues. These data belong to a study of blood T cell repertoires in COVID-19. Method: immunoSEQ multiplex PCR; TCRdb's copy keeps in-frame clones and lacks some. The sample comprises about 50,000 clones, 65% to 80% of which are singletons, and 25% rests with the top ten. The chain links TRBV18 to TRBJ1-1; D is ambiguous. Source material: peripheral blood. The TCR sequence derives from a man between 65 and 80 years old with acute or convalescent COVID-19. In DNA form, the CDR3 reads TGTGCCAGCTCACCCTCGACGGGAAACACTGAAGCTTTCTTT. Its protein product is CASSPSTGNTEAFF.